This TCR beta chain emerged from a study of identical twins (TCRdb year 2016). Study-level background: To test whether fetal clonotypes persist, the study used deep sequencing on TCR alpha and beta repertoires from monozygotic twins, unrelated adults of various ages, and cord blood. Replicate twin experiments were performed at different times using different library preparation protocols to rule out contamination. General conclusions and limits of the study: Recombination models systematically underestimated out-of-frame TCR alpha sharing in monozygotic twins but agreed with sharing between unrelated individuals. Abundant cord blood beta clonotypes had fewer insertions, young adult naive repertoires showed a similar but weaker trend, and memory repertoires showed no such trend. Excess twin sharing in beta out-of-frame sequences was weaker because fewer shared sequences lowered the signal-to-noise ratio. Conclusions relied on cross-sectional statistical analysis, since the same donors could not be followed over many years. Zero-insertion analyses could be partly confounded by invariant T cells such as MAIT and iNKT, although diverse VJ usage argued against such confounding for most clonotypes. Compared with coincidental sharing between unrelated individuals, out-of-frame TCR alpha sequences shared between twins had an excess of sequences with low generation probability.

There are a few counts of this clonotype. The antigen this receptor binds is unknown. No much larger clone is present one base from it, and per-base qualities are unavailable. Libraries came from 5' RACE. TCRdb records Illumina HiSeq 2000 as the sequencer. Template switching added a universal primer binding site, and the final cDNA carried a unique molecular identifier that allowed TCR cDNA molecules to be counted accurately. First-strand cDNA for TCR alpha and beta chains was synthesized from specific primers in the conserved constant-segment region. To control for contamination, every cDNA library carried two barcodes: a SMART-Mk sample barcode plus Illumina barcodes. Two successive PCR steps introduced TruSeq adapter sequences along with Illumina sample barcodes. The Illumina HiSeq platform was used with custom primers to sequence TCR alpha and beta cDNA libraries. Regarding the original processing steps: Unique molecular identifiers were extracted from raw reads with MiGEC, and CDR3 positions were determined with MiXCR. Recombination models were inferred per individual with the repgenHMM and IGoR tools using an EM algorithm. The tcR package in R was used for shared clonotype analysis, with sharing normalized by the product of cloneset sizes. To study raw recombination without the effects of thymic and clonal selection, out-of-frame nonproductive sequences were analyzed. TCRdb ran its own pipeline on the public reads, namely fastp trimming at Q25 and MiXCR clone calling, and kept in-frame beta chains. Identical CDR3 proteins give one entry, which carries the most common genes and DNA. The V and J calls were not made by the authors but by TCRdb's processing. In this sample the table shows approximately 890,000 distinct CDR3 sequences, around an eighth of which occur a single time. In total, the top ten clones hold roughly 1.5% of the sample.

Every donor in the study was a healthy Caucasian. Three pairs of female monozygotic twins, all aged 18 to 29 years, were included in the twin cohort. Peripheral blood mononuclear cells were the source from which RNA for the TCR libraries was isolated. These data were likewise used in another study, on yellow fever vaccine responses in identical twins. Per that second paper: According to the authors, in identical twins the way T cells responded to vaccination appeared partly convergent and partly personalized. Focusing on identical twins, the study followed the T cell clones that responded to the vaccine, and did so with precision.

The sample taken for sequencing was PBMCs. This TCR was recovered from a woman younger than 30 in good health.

The bases read TGTGCCAGCAGCCGCCCGGGCTTATCCTACAATGAGCAGTTCTTC. It encodes CASSRPGLSYNEQFF. The receptor chain draws on TRBV6-1 and TRBJ2-1, with the D gene call left open. At the junction V is shortened by 6 bases and J by 1 base, with 13 bases in between. The CDR3, cysteine through phenylalanine, is 15 amino acids long. The DNA shown is the 45-base CDR3, in frame from base 1. Sequences MNHNS (CDR1) and SASEGT (CDR2) are obtained from the germline V gene.